This record covers a single TCR beta chain. This clonotype has at least ten counts. This receptor's antigen is unknown. No base qualities exist here, and no much larger clone lies one base off it. The CDR3 contains 13 residues, cysteine and phenylalanine counted. Solely the CDR3 DNA is kept, with 39 bases framed from the first base. Sequences SGHTA (CDR1) and FQGNSA (CDR2) are obtained from the germline V gene. V drops 6 bases and J drops 6 bases, leaving 15 bases in between. This specimen comes from a study of T cells in Graves' hyperthyroidism and ophthalmopathy (dated by TCRdb to the late 2010s). For the study in its entirety: Peripheral blood was sampled at the time of initial diagnosis, prior to any treatment. To identify TCR V-J signatures that set the groups apart, the researchers used a discovery cohort of more than 95 patients, made up of 43 with Graves' ophthalmopathy and 57 with stable Graves' hyperthyroidism. Prospective prediction of ophthalmopathy was tested in an independent validation cohort of 18 to 20 hyperthyroidism patients and around 16 patients who later progressed to ophthalmopathy. The 100 discovery patients were randomly split 7:3 into training and test sets. Thyroid tissue and blood T-cell repertoires from about six Graves' hyperthyroidism patients were also compared in the study. After blood sampling, hyperthyroidism patients were treated with methimazole at a starting dose of 30 mg daily, and ophthalmopathy patients were treated with high-dose intravenous methylprednisolone. The paper reports TCR Vbeta CDR3 sequencing of some 140 peripheral blood samples: over 40 ophthalmopathy, fewer than 80 hyperthyroidism and around 17 progressor patients. Beyond this particular receptor, the publication reports: Most expanded thyroid clonotypes (frequency above 0.001) were also found in blood, which suggests that blood repertoires may mirror thyroid immune responses. In validation, the model predicted progression to ophthalmopathy a median of roughly 6.1 months before onset, with roughly 71% sensitivity and 72.22% specificity. A model built on a 13 V-J signature distinguished ophthalmopathy from stable hyperthyroidism, reaching 87.88% sensitivity and around 82% specificity in cross-validation and 80%/75% in testing. No statistical method was used to set the sample size in advance, and investigators knew the group allocation.

Ophthalmopathy patients had moderately to severely active disease, Clinical Activity Score of at least 3, NOSPECS grade of at least 4, and duration under 3 months. Any patient with an uncontrolled infection, another autoimmune disease, pregnancy or lactation was excluded. Diagnoses were established on the basis of clinical symptoms, serum thyroxine and TRAb, thyroid ultrasound, and orbital computed tomography. PBMCs were separated from 7.5 to 10 ml of fresh peripheral blood using Ficoll-Paque density gradient centrifugation. Trizol reagent was used to extract total RNA, and RNA quality was then checked on an Agilent 2100 Bioanalyzer. The TCR beta CDR3 regions were amplified from RNA transcripts. The TCR CDR3 was subjected to a first round of RT-PCR using the HTBI primer set and the Qiagen OneStep RT-PCR kit. A second multiplex PCR round built the libraries, followed by size selection and purification. The libraries were sequenced on an Illumina HiSeq2000 using paired-end 100 bp reads. In the original analysis: SOAPnuke was used to process the raw data, with reads discarded if the reads contained adapters or uncalled bases, had a mean Phred below 15, or lacked an exact constant-primer or identifier match. High-quality paired reads were merged using COPE v1.2.5, and each unique nucleotide sequence was defined as a clonotype. Clonotypes were aligned to IMGT TRBV, TRBD and TRBJ reference segments using MiTCR v1.1. The analysis included only V-J combinations with a frequency above 0.0001, which together covered roughly 99% of the repertoires. A TCS score was defined as the ratio of F50 (clonal expansion) to E x V (chaos), with BLOSUM62-based TCRdist applied between CDR3 peptides within each V-J. Welch's t-statistics and random forest reduced 500 to 550 V-J features to 13, which were used in a naive Bayes classifier (R e1071). TCRdb itself trimmed the public reads at Q25 with fastp, ran MiXCR and retained productive beta chains. When rows share a CDR3 protein, they turn into one entry using the most common DNA and genes. The V and J calls follow TCRdb's processing rather than the paper's. The sample table records roughly 500,000 distinct CDR3 sequences; roughly 16% of these occur just once. The top ten constitute approximately 30% of the sample.

This TCR derives from a woman between 25 and 40 years old with Graves' ophthalmopathy. Source material: blood. The rearranged segments are TRBV7-2 and TRBJ2-7; the D gene is possibly TRBD1 or TRBD2, each agreeing over 5 bases. The nucleotide sequence reads TGTGCCAGCAGTGACGATCGGGGCGGCGAGCAGTACTTC. Its product reads: CASSDDRGGEQYF. The variable domain in full, with residues beyond the CDR3 obtained from the reference TRBV7-2 and TRBJ2-7 genes, is GAGVSQSPSNKVTEKGKDVELRCDPISGHTALYWYRQSLGQGLEFLIYFQGNSAPDKSGLPSDRFSAERTGGSVSTLTIQRTQQEDSAVYLCASSDDRGGEQYFGPGTRLTVT.